The next 25 T cell receptor beta chains were all read from a single sample in a study of cytomegalovirus exposure and HLA in healthy donors. Both 60 Vbeta primers and 13 Jbeta primers went into the PCR. Libraries were prepared by immunoSEQ multiplex PCR; TCRdb keeps only in-frame clonotypes and omits some of them. The repertoire holds 210,000 or so clones, with 60% to 85% as singletons. The sequenced sample was PBMCs. These receptors all come from a man aged 40-50 years in good health and CMV-seronegative.

This clone was recorded once. The V call is TRBV29-1, the J call TRBJ2-7; 10 bases are shared with TRBD2. Germline CDR1 reads SQVTM; CDR2 reads ANQGSEA. V gave up 6 bases and J gave up 3 bases; unmatched junction bases: 5. The CDR3 has 13 residues. For the CDR3, the DNA is TGCAGCGTCGTAGCGGGGGGTTACTACGAGCAGTACTTC. Its translation: CSVVAGGYYEQYF.

The sample holds a few counts of this clone. V usage is TRBV5-1 and J usage is TRBJ2-5; D not resolved. Looked up from germline, CDR1 is SGHRS and CDR2 is YFSETQ. V lost 4 bases to trimming and J lost 4 bases, with 8 bases between them. CDR3 length: 12 amino acids. The CDR3 DNA follows: TGCGCCAGCAGCCCTTCCGGAGAGACCCAGTACTTC. This encodes CASSPSGETQYF. The complete variable domain, with remaining parts taken from reference TRBV5-1 and TRBJ2-5, reads KAGVTQTPRYLIKTRGQQVTLSCSPISGHRSVSWYQQTPGQGLQFLFEYFSETQRNKGNFPGRFSGRQFSNSRSEMNVSTLELGDSALYLCASSPSGETQYFGPGTRLLVL.

The V and J genes are TRBV21-1 and TRBJ2-3; no check of the table's D call, TRBD2, against the DNA was made. TRBV21-1 is termed a pseudogene. The CDR3 totals 17 residues. CDR3 nucleotides: TGTGCCAGCAGCAAAGCTTGGACTAGCGGGGGGACAGATACGCAGTATTTT. Encoded protein: CASSKAWTSGGTDTQYF.

V and J are TRBV2 and TRBJ2-7; the D gene is possibly TRBD2 (6 bases). Germline CDR1 SNHLY, CDR2 FYNNEI. The CDR3 spans 15 residues. Trimming removed 4 bases from V and 1 base from J, with 14 bases in between. The CDR3 region is CASSGAGRESYEQYF. In DNA form, the CDR3 reads TGTGCCAGCAGTGGGGCGGGACGGGAGTCCTACGAGCAGTACTTC. Drawing the rest from reference TRBV2 and TRBJ2-7, the complete variable domain is EPEVTQTPSHQVTQMGQEVILRCVPISNHLYFYWYRQILGQKVEFLVSFYNNEISEKSEIFDDQFSVERPDGSNFTLKIRSTKLEDSAMYFCASSGAGRESYEQYFGPGTRLTVT.

The gene calls are TRBV7-2 and TRBJ2-1, with 11 bases aligning to TRBD1. In germline, CDR1 is SGHTA, CDR2 FQGNSA. The length of the CDR3 is 15 residues. Trimming took 4 bases from V and 7 from J; bases not matched to a gene: 6. The CDR3 nucleotides read TGTGCCAGCAGCTCGGACAGGGGGCTCTGGAATGAGCAGTTCTTC. Encoded protein: CASSSDRGLWNEQFF.

The chain's CDR3 is CASSLSASGLKDKFF. The CDR3 nucleotides are TGTGCCAGCAGTTTATCGGCTAGCGGGTTAAAAGATAAGTTCTTC. The V call is TRBV28, the J call TRBJ2-1; TRBD2 aligns across 8 bases. The CDR3 runs 15 residues. From germline, CDR1 is MDHEN and CDR2 SYDVKM. J lost 14 bases, V lost 1 base, and 13 bases had no gene match.

The chain links TRBV2 to TRBJ1-2; TRBD1 might be the D (6 bases). Germline values: CDR1 SNHLY, CDR2 FYNNEI. Trimming cost V 1 base and J 3 bases, with 9 bases left between them. The CDR3 runs 14 residues. The CDR3 loop is CASSEGQGHYGYTF. DNA for the CDR3: TGTGCCAGCAGTGAAGGCCAGGGGCACTATGGCTACACCTTC.

The chain links TRBV27 to TRBJ2-7; 10 bases agree with TRBD2. Germline trimming cut 2 bases from V and 2 bases from J; bases unmatched to any gene: 9. Germline V gene data show CDR1 as MNHEY and CDR2 as SMNVEV (reference sequence). The CDR3 covers 17 residues. Here the CDR3 reads CASSLRVTSGNAYEQYF. CDR3 DNA: TGTGCCAGCAGTTTAAGGGTCACTAGCGGGAACGCCTACGAGCAGTACTTC.

The V call is TRBV27, the J call TRBJ2-3; D is possibly TRBD1 (6 bases). CDR1 is MNHEY, CDR2 SMNVEV, per germline (reference sequence). This CDR3 is 12 amino acids long. CDR3 sequence reads: CTSGQPTDTQYF. The CDR3, as DNA: TGTACTTCCGGACAGCCCACAGATACGCAGTATTTT.

The CDR3, as DNA: TGTGCCAGCAGCCCCGGGACAGATGGCTACACCTTC. It yields the protein CASSPGTDGYTF. This rearrangement joins TRBV7-3 to TRBJ1-2; 7 nucleotides agree with TRBD1. Trimming at V came to 5 bases and at J to 6 bases, leaving 3 bases not matched to a gene. This CDR3 has 12 amino acids. CDR1 SGHTA and CDR2 FQGTGA come from the germline V gene.

The rearrangement joins TRBV27 to TRBJ2-5, with 7 bases fitting TRBD1. V shed 5 bases and J 0 bases; nucleotides not matched to a gene: 9. The germline V gene encodes CDR1 MNHEY and CDR2 SMNVEV (reference sequence). This CDR3 is 16 amino acids long. The CDR3 nucleotides read TGTGCCAGCAGTCTAGGGACAGCCAAAAACCAAGAGACCCAGTACTTC. It encodes CASSLGTAKNQETQYF.

CDR3 sequence: CASSHSTGANYGYTF. In DNA form, the CDR3 reads TGTGCCAGTAGTCACTCGACTGGAGCTAACTATGGCTACACCTTC. This sequence joins TRBV19 and TRBJ1-2; D call uncertain. The CDR3 runs 15 residues. The V gene's germline CDR1 is LNHDA and CDR2 SQIVND (reference sequence). V gave up 5 bases and J gave up 0 bases, with 13 bases separating them.

This chain links TRBV9 with TRBJ2-1, with D perhaps matching TRBD2 (6 bases). The CDR3 spans 14 residues. The ends were cut back, 3 bases at V and 3 bases at J, with 10 bases in the middle. CDR1 and CDR2 (germline): SGDLS, YYNGEE. The CDR3 protein is CASSEDYNYNEQFF. The CDR3 DNA reads TGTGCCAGCAGCGAGGACTACAACTACAATGAGCAGTTCTTC.

The J gene is TRBJ2-1, the V gene TRBV27; 9 bases are a match to TRBD2. Germline trimming cut 2 bases from V and 8 bases from J; bases unmatched to any gene: 16. Germline-derived CDR1 and CDR2 are MNHEY and SMNVEV (reference sequence). The CDR3 runs to 18 residues. The CDR3 coding sequence is TGTGCCAGCAGTTTAAAGGGGCGGCTGACTAGCGGTTGGGATGAGCAGTTCTTC. Encoded protein: CASSLKGRLTSGWDEQFF.

This clone was found once. The rearrangement uses TRBV9 and TRBJ2-7, with TRBD1 as a possible D gene (7 bases). V was shortened by 2 bases and J by 6 bases, with 12 bases between the two germline ends. The CDR3 consists of 13 residues. Germline CDR1 SGDLS, CDR2 YYNGEE. The CDR3 region is CASSVRGTGEQYF. The DNA for the CDR3 is TGTGCCAGCAGCGTCAGGGGGACTGGCGAGCAGTACTTC. Together with reference TRBV9 and TRBJ2-7, the CDR3 gives the full variable domain: DSGVTQTPKHLITATGQRVTLRCSPRSGDLSVYWYQQSLDQGLQFLIQYYNGEERAKGNILERFSAQQFPDLHSELNLSSLELGDSALYFCASSVRGTGEQYFGPGTRLTVT.

The V call is TRBV2, the J call TRBJ1-6; D call uncertain. The V gene's germline CDR1 is SNHLY and CDR2 FYNNEI. Trimming took off 7 bases at V and 7 bases at J, with 14 bases between the two ends. The CDR3 totals 14 residues. The DNA for the CDR3 is TGTGCCAGCACCAAAGCGCGGGGAAATTCACCCCTCCACTTT. Its protein product is CASTKARGNSPLHF.

The chain uses TRBV5-6 and TRBJ1-1; D remains ambiguous. V dropped 0 bases and J dropped 0 bases, with 9 bases sitting between them. The CDR3 covers 15 residues. The germline CDR1 and CDR2 sequences are SGHDT and YYEEEE. As DNA, the CDR3 is TGTGCCAGCAGCTTGGAGAGGCGTATGAACACTGAAGCTTTCTTT. Its protein is CASSLERRMNTEAFF. The full variable domain, completed using reference TRBV5-6 and TRBJ1-1, is DAGVTQSPTHLIKTRGQQVTLRCSPKSGHDTVSWYQQALGQGPQFIFQYYEEEERQRGNFPDRFSGHQFPNYSSELNVNALLLGDSALYLCASSLERRMNTEAFFGQGTRLTVV.

The genes are TRBV9 and TRBJ2-7, with D hard to call. CDR1 is SGDLS and CDR2 is YYNGEE in the germline V gene. V lost 3 bases, J lost 4 bases, and 14 bases lay in between. The CDR3 totals 14 residues. The CDR3 DNA reads as TGTGCCAGCAGCGGAGGATTATTACCGTACGAGCAGTACTTC. Residues: CASSGGLLPYEQYF.

In the case of this clone: At one end the junction does not follow the germline gene, possibly because of a read error. This chain joins TRBV29-1 and TRBJ2-2; 7 nucleotides align to TRBD2. Germline values: CDR1 SQVTM, CDR2 ANQGSEA. CDR3 length: 15 residues. The CDR3 here is CSGEGSGENTGELFF. CDR3 DNA: TGCAGCGGTGAAGGCAGCGGGGAGAACACCGGGGAGCTGTTTTTT.

The V gene is TRBV2, the J gene TRBJ2-7, with D unresolved. Trimming took off 0 bases at V and 6 bases at J, with 12 bases between the two ends. Germline V CDR1 and CDR2: SNHLY, FYNNEI. The CDR3 has 14 amino acids. This CDR3 is CASSEALRSGEQYF. CDR3 sequence (DNA): TGTGCCAGCAGTGAAGCGCTTCGGTCCGGCGAGCAGTACTTC.

This chain uses TRBV10-2 with TRBJ2-7, with TRBD2 as a possible D gene (5 bases). Germline V gives CDR1 WSHSY, CDR2 SAAADI. Trimming cost V 0 bases and J 0 bases, with 12 bases left between them. This CDR3 is 16 amino acids long. CDR3 region: CASSESWRAGSYEQYF. DNA for the CDR3: TGCGCCAGCAGTGAGTCCTGGCGGGCGGGCTCCTACGAGCAGTACTTC.

The rearrangement joins TRBV4-2 to TRBJ2-1; 10 bases fit TRBD2. The CDR3 is 15 amino acids. The germline CDR1 and CDR2 sequences are LGHNA and YNFKEQ. The junction had 4 bases not matched to a gene; V was cut back by 2 bases and J by 6 bases. The CDR3 sequence is CASSQSGGARNEQFF. For the CDR3, the DNA is TGTGCCAGCAGCCAAAGCGGGGGGGCCCGCAATGAGCAGTTCTTC.

The chain couples TRBV4-3 to TRBJ2-1; D remains unclear. The length of the CDR3 is 14 residues. Trimming removed 0 bases from V and 8 bases from J, with 11 bases in between. Germline-derived CDR1 and CDR2 are LGHNA and YSLEER. The CDR3 DNA reads TGCGCCAGCAGCCAAGATTTCCTAACCGATGAGCAGTTCTTC. Translated, it gives CASSQDFLTDEQFF.

The CDR3: CASSTSGSMSYEQYF. The CDR3 DNA sequence: TGTGCCAGCAGCACTAGCGGGAGTATGTCCTACGAGCAGTACTTC. This chain uses TRBV28 with TRBJ2-7; 11 positions match TRBD2. CDR1 is MDHEN, CDR2 SYDVKM, per germline. V was pared by 6 bases and J by 1 base, with 5 bases of the junction left unmatched. The CDR3 length is 15 residues.

This chain links TRBV11-2 with TRBJ1-1, with D hard to call. The CDR3 sequence is 14 residues long. CDR1 and CDR2 from the germline V gene are SGHAT and FQNNGV. Between the trimmed V and J ends, which lost 7 bases and 0 bases, there was a span of 12 bases. The CDR3 is CASTQTNMNTEAFF. CDR3 DNA: TGTGCCAGCACCCAGACAAACATGAACACTGAAGCTTTCTTT.